The clone carrying this T cell receptor beta chain occurred many times. V lost 3 bases, J lost 3 bases, and 16 bases lay in between. The germline CDR1 and CDR2 sequences are SGHRS and YFSETQ. This CDR3 has 16 residues. Amplified material comprised TCR beta CDR3 regions derived from RNA transcripts. Scientists carried out first-round RT-PCR using HTBI primers and then a second-round multiplex PCR. TCRdb called the multiplex PCR reads again in MiXCR, with one record for every CDR3 protein. The sample carries about 480,000 distinct CDR3 sequences, 13% to 15% recorded once. Diagnosis used clinical symptoms, serum thyroxine, TRAb, thyroid ultrasound and orbital computed tomography. The entry originates in a study of Graves' ophthalmopathy and Graves' hyperthyroidism.

This chain links TRBV5-1 with TRBJ2-4; D not resolved. This sequence was found in a woman aged 25 to 39 with Graves' ophthalmopathy. The sample comprised blood. As DNA, the CDR3 is TGCGCCAGCAGCTCCAACAACGGAATGGGCAAAAACATTCAGTACTTC. Amino acid sequence: CASSSNNGMGKNIQYF.